What follows are 16 T cell receptor beta chains derived from one specimen sequenced in a study of graft-versus-host responses after intestinal transplantation. Some clones are missing from TCRdb's copy, which holds only in-frame ones; the method was immunoSEQ multiplex PCR. The table has approximately 9,100 clones, about 96% seen once. The sample in question was bone marrow, obtained 521 days after intestinal transplantation. The receptors shown here come from a human patient who received an intestinal transplant, so some T cells may come from the graft donor.

The CDR3 DNA reads as TGTGCCAGCAGTTTCATGATGTATAGCAATCAGCCCCAGCATTTT. Protein product: CASSFMMYSNQPQHF. The chain is built from TRBV28 and TRBJ1-5; D uncertain. The CDR3 covers 15 residues. Trimming stripped 3 bases from V and 0 bases from J, with 9 bases between. Germline assignment: CDR1 MDHEN and CDR2 SYDVKM.

CDR3 residues: CASSLMGQGAYGYTF. CDR3 nucleotide sequence: TGTGCCAGCAGCTTAATGGGACAGGGCGCCTATGGCTACACCTTC. The chain is built from TRBV7-3 and TRBJ1-2; 9 bases line up with TRBD1. From germline, CDR1 is SGHTA and CDR2 FQGTGA. Trimming at V came to 1 base and at J to 4 bases, leaving 4 bases not matched to a gene. This CDR3 is built from 15 residues.

In the case of this clone: No DNA is shown, since the ends of the CDR3 on it are uncertain; the CDR3 is the one TCRdb lists. The chain employs TRBV28 and TRBJ1-6; TRBD1, the table's D call, lacks a check against the DNA. Both ends counted, the CDR3 spans 16 residues. Germline CDR1 MDHEN, CDR2 SYDVKM. The chain's CDR3 is CASSFLAGGYNSPLHF.

The rearrangement joins TRBV4-2 to TRBJ2-1, with 12 nucleotides matching TRBD2. Germline CDR1 reads LGHNA; CDR2 reads YNFKEQ. Losses at the gene ends were 4 bases for V and 1 base for J; bases not matched to a gene: 5. CDR3 length equals 17 residues. CDR3 coding DNA: TGTGCCAGCAGCCCCTCTAGCGGGAGGGTATCCTACAATGAGCAGTTCTTC. Protein: CASSPSSGRVSYNEQFF.

V and J are TRBV4-3 and TRBJ1-2; a weak D match, TRBD1 (5 bases). The CDR3 consists of 17 residues. V was cut by 2 bases and J by 4 bases, with 20 bases left in between. The V gene's germline CDR1 is LGHNA and CDR2 YSLEER. CDR3 amino acids: CASSQSPPTGSFYGYTF. CDR3 bases: TGCGCCAGCAGCCAAAGCCCCCCCACAGGTAGTTTCTATGGCTACACCTTC.

The chain recombines TRBV6-6 with TRBJ1-5; D gene uncertain. The CDR3 has 15 residues. Germline CDR1 is MNHNY and CDR2 is SVGAGI (reference sequence). Trimming stripped 4 bases from V and 0 bases from J, with 10 bases between. CDR3 region: CASSLSGNSNQPQHF. CDR3 in DNA: TGTGCCAGCAGTTTATCGGGGAATAGCAATCAGCCCCAGCATTTT.

The rearrangement joins TRBV28 to TRBJ1-5; a weak D match, TRBD1 (5 bases). Germline V gene sequence: CDR1 MDHEN, CDR2 SYDVKM. Trimming stripped 7 bases from V and 0 bases from J, with 13 bases between. The CDR3 totals 15 residues. The CDR3 loop reads CASTITTGSNQPQHF. The CDR3 DNA reads as TGTGCCAGCACCATAACAACAGGTAGCAATCAGCCCCAGCATTTT.

This clone was seen a few times. The chain uses TRBV6-1 and TRBJ2-3; TRBD2 matches 10 bases. With V trimmed by 2 bases and J by 2 bases, 13 bases remained unmatched. This CDR3 contains 19 residues. Germline CDR1 is MNHNS and CDR2 is SASEGT. The CDR3 region has the DNA TGTGCCAGCAGTGAACTTGAGTTAGCGGGAGGTATTAACACAGATACGCAGTATTTT. Its protein is CASSELELAGGINTDTQYF.

The genes are TRBV29-1 and TRBJ2-7, with D uncertain. CDR1 is SQVTM and CDR2 is ANQGSEA in the germline V gene. Trimming shortened V by 6 bases and J by 0 bases, and 12 bases separated the two germline ends. The CDR3 is 13 amino acids. CDR3 sequence (DNA): TGCAGCGTCGCTGACGGGCTCTCCTACGAGCAGTACTTC. This translates into CSVADGLSYEQYF.

The genes are TRBV10-2 and TRBJ2-6, with 8 nucleotides matching TRBD1. V was clipped by 4 bases and J by 2 bases; unmatched bases: 13. CDR3 length: 19 residues. From germline, CDR1 is WSHSY and CDR2 SAAADI. The CDR3 sequence is CASSGRGTGYSAGANVLTF. The CDR3 nucleotides read TGCGCCAGCAGTGGGAGGGGGACAGGATATTCGGCTGGGGCCAACGTCCTGACTTTC.

The V and J genes are TRBV11-3 and TRBJ2-7, with 9 bases that match TRBD1. Germline trimming cut 1 base from V and 3 bases from J; bases unmatched to any gene: 4. The germline V gene encodes CDR1 SGHNT and CDR2 YENEEA. This CDR3 has 15 residues. CDR3 DNA: TGTGCCAGCAGCTTAGGGACAGGGGAGGGCTACGAGCAGTACTTC. It yields the protein CASSLGTGEGYEQYF.

This clone was detected only once. The gene calls are TRBV7-9 and TRBJ2-7; D call uncertain. The V end was cut by 5 bases, the J end by 6 bases, with 11 bases between. The CDR3 covers 12 residues. Germline V lookup: CDR1 SEHNR, CDR2 FQNEAQ (reference sequence). The CDR3 DNA reads as TGTGCCAGCAGCCCTTACCTGGGCGAGCAGTACTTC. Its translation is CASSPYLGEQYF. Combining the CDR3 with reference TRBV7-9 and TRBJ2-7 gives the whole variable domain DTGVSQNPRHKITKRGQNVTFRCDPISEHNRLYWYRQTLGQGPEFLTYFQNEAQLEKSRLLSDRFSAERPKGSFSTLEIQRTEQGDSAMYLCASSPYLGEQYFGPGTRLTVT.

The V gene is TRBV27, the J gene TRBJ2-3; 7 bases are shared with TRBD1. The V gene end was trimmed by 5 bases and the J gene end by 3 bases; junction bases not matched to a gene: 11. The CDR3 extends over 16 amino acids. The germline V gene has CDR1 MNHEY and CDR2 SMNVEV (reference sequence). This CDR3 reads CASSRVDRVGTDTQYF. CDR3 DNA sequence: TGTGCCAGCAGTCGGGTCGACAGGGTAGGGACAGATACGCAGTATTTT.

The chain employs TRBV9 and TRBJ1-1; TRBD1 agrees at 7 bases. The CDR3 loop spans 16 amino acids. The J segment lost 0 bases and the V segment lost 0 bases, leaving 5 bases of the junction unmatched. In germline, CDR1 is SGDLS, CDR2 YYNGEE. This chain's CDR3 is CASSVATGQMNTEAFF. CDR3 nucleotides: TGTGCCAGCAGCGTAGCGACGGGACAGATGAACACTGAAGCTTTCTTT.

The sample holds a few counts of this clone. This chain uses TRBV6-5 with TRBJ2-7; tentatively, D is TRBD2 (5 bases). The germline gives CDR1 MNHEY, CDR2 SVGAGI. V lost 5 bases and J lost 2, with 16 bases in between. CDR3 size: 15 residues. The CDR3 nucleotides are TGTGCCAGCAGTCCCTGGAGCGGACCCACCTACGAGCAGTACTTC. Translating gives CASSPWSGPTYEQYF.

V is TRBV6-1 and J is TRBJ1-4; D is ambiguous. This CDR3 has 16 amino acids. Deletions cut 4 bases from V and 0 bases from J, with 12 bases between. The germline V gene has CDR1 MNHNS and CDR2 SASEGT. CDR3 sequence reads: CASSGRRQATNEKLFF. In DNA form, the CDR3 reads TGTGCCAGCAGTGGACGGAGGCAAGCAACTAATGAAAAACTGTTTTTT.